The 25 T cell receptor beta chains given below trace back to one sample, sequenced in a study of blood T cell repertoires in COVID-19. Repertoires were generated with immunoSEQ multiplex PCR, while TCRdb's copy carries only in-frame clones and drops some. The top ten clones hold approximately 11% of a sample with some 38,000 clones, about four fifths of them seen once. The specimen was peripheral blood. The receptors come from a man aged 55 to 70 in a cohort sampled during active COVID-19.

The chain joins TRBV24-1 to TRBJ2-7; TRBD1 might be the D (6 bases). Looked up from germline, CDR1 is KGHDR and CDR2 is SFDVKD. V lost 5 bases, J lost 3 bases, and 16 bases lay in between. This CDR3 contains 15 residues. Here the CDR3 DNA reads TGTGCCACCAGTGCCATGAACAGGGTTAACTACGAGCAGTACTTC. Its translation: CATSAMNRVNYEQYF.

The chain carries TRBV4-1 and TRBJ2-1; weak D call: TRBD2 (5 bases). CDR3 length: 15 residues. V was pared by 1 base and J by 6 bases, with 13 bases between. In germline, CDR1 is MGHRA, CDR2 YSYEKL. The CDR3 coding sequence is TGCGCCAGCAGCCAAGGGCTGAGGGCCCCCAATGAGCAGTTCTTC. It codes for CASSQGLRAPNEQFF.

This sequence joins TRBV6-5 and TRBJ2-7; 11 bases are shared with TRBD1. The CDR3 spans 16 residues. The germline gives CDR1 MNHEY, CDR2 SVGAGI. J was trimmed by 3 bases and V by 2 bases; bases with no gene match: 6. CDR3 bases: TGTGCCAGCAGTTACGCGACCGGGACAGGGGGCTACGAGCAGTACTTC. Encoded protein: CASSYATGTGGYEQYF.

The genes are TRBV30 and TRBJ1-6; TRBD1 agrees at 7 bases. This CDR3 is 14 amino acids long. Germline assignment: CDR1 GTSNPN and CDR2 SVGIG (reference sequence). The ends lost 4 bases at V and 10 bases at J; junction bases unmatched: 10. In DNA form, the CDR3 reads TGTGCCTGGAATATCCTCACAGGGGACTCACCCCTCCACTTT. Translation gives CAWNILTGDSPLHF.

This chain connects TRBV14 to TRBJ2-3; no clear D. The CDR3 consists of 14 residues. Germline loops: CDR1 SGHDN, CDR2 FVKESK. Trimming took 3 bases from V and 3 from J, leaving 10 bases between them. DNA of the CDR3: TGTGCCAGCAGCCAGGCGGTGTCGACAGATACGCAGTATTTT. Translated, it gives CASSQAVSTDTQYF.

In this sample, this clone turned up a few times. J is TRBJ1-2 and V is TRBV7-9; a weak D match, TRBD1 (6 bases). Trimming removed 5 bases at V and 6 bases at J, with 19 bases between. Germline CDR1 reads SEHNR; CDR2 reads FQNEAQ (reference sequence). This CDR3 is built from 15 residues. The CDR3 region has the DNA TGTGCCAGCAGCCCCCTGGGGGGGGCATTCGATGGCTACACCTTC. Amino acid sequence: CASSPLGGAFDGYTF.

V and J are TRBV30 and TRBJ1-1; a possible D gene is TRBD1 (5 bases). Germline V CDR1 and CDR2: GTSNPN, SVGIG (reference sequence). Trimming pared 3 bases from V and 0 bases from J, leaving 14 bases between. The CDR3 has 15 amino acids. CDR3 sequence: CAWRTAFFMNTEAFF. The CDR3 region has the DNA TGTGCCTGGAGGACAGCTTTCTTTATGAACACTGAAGCTTTCTTT. The full variable domain, with the rest looked up from reference TRBV30 and TRBJ1-1, is SQTIHQWPATLVQPVGSPLSLECTVEGTSNPNLYWYRQAAGRGLQLLFYSVGIGQISSEVPQNLSASRPQDRQFILSSKKLLLSDSGFYLCAWRTAFFMNTEAFFGQGTRLTVV.

The gene calls are TRBV19 and TRBJ2-2; D perhaps matches TRBD2 (6 bases). V was clipped by 5 bases and J by 6 bases, with 19 bases between them. Germline V CDR1 and CDR2: LNHDA, SQIVND (reference sequence). CDR3 size: 16 residues. This CDR3 is CASSRSGFSGAGELFF. DNA of the CDR3: TGTGCCAGTAGTCGTTCCGGATTCTCGGGGGCCGGGGAGCTGTTTTTT.

This clone is categorized as medium-sized (0.01 to 0.1%). V and J are TRBV6-1 and TRBJ2-7; the D gene is possibly TRBD2 (5 bases). V gave up 1 base and J gave up 4 bases, with 14 bases separating them. The germline gives CDR1 MNHNS, CDR2 SASEGT. The CDR3 contains 15 residues. CDR3: CASSEVVGSGYEQYF. CDR3 DNA sequence: TGTGCCAGCAGTGAAGTCGTGGGATCGGGGTACGAGCAGTACTTC.

The DNA for the CDR3 is TGTGCCAGCAGCCGACTCACCGGGGTAGGCGCCTACGAGCAGTACTTC. Translation: CASSRLTGVGAYEQYF. This sequence joins TRBV5-5 and TRBJ2-7; D is perhaps TRBD2 (5 bases). V lost 4 bases to trimming and J lost 2 bases, with 19 bases between them. Germline-derived CDR1 and CDR2 are SGHKS and YYEKEE (reference sequence). The CDR3 runs to 16 residues.

Remarks on this clone: Compared with germline, one end of the junction differs, possibly owing to a read error. J is TRBJ1-2 and V is TRBV9; D unresolved. Germline CDR1 and CDR2: SGDLS and YYNGEE. The CDR3 runs 12 residues. The CDR3 DNA is TGTGCCAGCACCGTAGAATCAGGAGGCTACACCTTC. It specifies CASTVESGGYTF.

This clone was observed a handful of times. The rearrangement joins TRBV2 to TRBJ2-5; D remains unclear. Trimming pared 3 bases from V and 5 bases from J, leaving 16 bases between. This CDR3 region has 15 residues. Per germline, CDR1 SNHLY and CDR2 FYNNEI. CDR3 protein: CASSEGERNVETQYF. The CDR3 nucleotides are TGTGCCAGCAGTGAGGGTGAGAGGAACGTGGAGACCCAGTACTTC.

This chain joins TRBV5-1 and TRBJ2-7; 7 positions agree with TRBD2. V was clipped by 4 bases and J by 1 base; unmatched bases: 2. CDR3 length equals 13 residues. The germline CDR1 and CDR2 sequences are SGHRS and YFSETQ. CDR3 region: CASSPGGSYEQYF. DNA for the CDR3: TGCGCCAGCAGCCCGGGAGGATCCTACGAGCAGTACTTC. Drawing the rest from reference TRBV5-1 and TRBJ2-7, the complete variable domain is KAGVTQTPRYLIKTRGQQVTLSCSPISGHRSVSWYQQTPGQGLQFLFEYFSETQRNKGNFPGRFSGRQFSNSRSEMNVSTLELGDSALYLCASSPGGSYEQYFGPGTRLTVT.

V gene TRBV7-8 combines with J gene TRBJ1-1, with D possibly TRBD1 on 5 matching bases. The germline CDR1 and CDR2 sequences are SGHVS and FQNEAQ. This CDR3 spans 13 amino acids. The V end was cut by 5 bases, the J end by 1 base, with 8 bases between. The DNA for the CDR3 is TGTGCCAGCAGCCCGACAGCGAACACTGAAGCTTTCTTT. Its protein is CASSPTANTEAFF.

This clone was seen only once. The rearrangement links TRBV14 to TRBJ2-7; 9 bases line up with TRBD1. V lost 8 bases, J lost 3 bases, and 5 bases stayed unmatched. The CDR3 has 13 residues. The germline V gene has CDR1 SGHDN and CDR2 FVKESK. CDR3 in amino acids: CASSGQGYYEQYF. Here the CDR3 DNA reads TGTGCCAGCTCGGGACAGGGTTACTACGAGCAGTACTTC.

V is TRBV28 and J is TRBJ1-2; D is perhaps TRBD1 (5 bases). V dropped 6 bases and J dropped 8 bases, with 16 bases sitting between them. This CDR3 has 13 residues. Germline V CDR1 and CDR2: MDHEN, SYDVKM. CDR3: CASRQYQGGGYTF. The CDR3 DNA sequence: TGTGCCAGCAGGCAATACCAGGGAGGGGGCTACACCTTC.

V gene TRBV28 combines with J gene TRBJ2-7; 7 bases agree with TRBD1. The CDR3 contains 14 residues. V shed 5 bases and J 3 bases; nucleotides not matched to a gene: 7. Germline lookup yields CDR1 MDHEN and CDR2 SYDVKM. The CDR3 region is CASSRTGPLYEQYF. The CDR3, as DNA: TGTGCCAGCAGTCGGACAGGCCCCCTCTACGAGCAGTACTTC.

The chain is built from TRBV13 and TRBJ2-7; D is perhaps TRBD2 (5 bases). The germline V gene has CDR1 PRHDT and CDR2 FYEKMQ (reference sequence). This CDR3 has 15 amino acids. V lost 5 bases and J lost 0, with 14 bases in between. CDR3 sequence reads: CASSPAEGSSYEQYF. Written as DNA, the CDR3 is TGTGCCAGCAGCCCAGCGGAAGGCAGCTCCTACGAGCAGTACTTC. Together with reference TRBV13 and TRBJ2-7, the CDR3 gives the full variable domain: AAGVIQSPRHLIKEKRETATLKCYPIPRHDTVYWYQQGPGQDPQFLISFYEKMQSDKGSIPDRFSAQQFSDYHSELNMSSLELGDSALYFCASSPAEGSSYEQYFGPGTRLTVT.

CDR3 sequence reads: CASSQGAGGYTF. The CDR3 DNA follows: TGCGCCAGCAGCCAGGGGGCGGGTGGCTACACCTTC. This rearrangement joins TRBV5-1 to TRBJ1-2, with TRBD1 matching over 8 bases. This CDR3 comprises 12 residues. Looked up from germline, CDR1 is SGHRS and CDR2 is YFSETQ. With V trimmed by 4 bases and J by 7 bases, 3 bases remained unmatched. The full variable domain, rest sourced from reference TRBV5-1 and TRBJ1-2, is KAGVTQTPRYLIKTRGQQVTLSCSPISGHRSVSWYQQTPGQGLQFLFEYFSETQRNKGNFPGRFSGRQFSNSRSEMNVSTLELGDSALYLCASSQGAGGYTFGSGTRLTVV.

This sequence joins TRBV4-1 and TRBJ2-5; possible D gene TRBD2, 5 bases. The length of the CDR3 is 15 residues. Germline V gene lookup returns CDR1 MGHRA and CDR2 YSYEKL. The ends were cut back, 0 bases at V and 5 bases at J, with 13 bases in the middle. CDR3 protein: CASSQDRRSGETQYF. Written as DNA, the CDR3 is TGCGCCAGCAGCCAAGACAGACGATCGGGGGAGACCCAGTACTTC.

CDR3 DNA: TGTGCCAGCAGGGTCACAGGGTATTCACCCCTCCACTTT. As protein: CASRVTGYSPLHF. This rearrangement joins TRBV28 to TRBJ1-6; D may be TRBD1 (6 bases). Germline CDR1 is MDHEN and CDR2 is SYDVKM. Trimming pared 6 bases from V and 8 bases from J, leaving 11 bases between. The length of the CDR3 is 13 residues.

V is TRBV5-1 and J is TRBJ2-1, with D perhaps TRBD1 (5 bases). CDR3 length equals 16 residues. V lost 0 bases and J 0 bases, leaving 10 bases between the germline ends. The germline CDR1 and CDR2 sequences are SGHRS and YFSETQ. DNA of the CDR3: TGCGCCAGCAGCTTGGGTGGACACCTCTCCTACAATGAGCAGTTCTTC. Its protein product is CASSLGGHLSYNEQFF. Full variable domain (rest looked up from reference TRBV5-1 and TRBJ2-1): KAGVTQTPRYLIKTRGQQVTLSCSPISGHRSVSWYQQTPGQGLQFLFEYFSETQRNKGNFPGRFSGRQFSNSRSEMNVSTLELGDSALYLCASSLGGHLSYNEQFFGPGTRLTVL.

V is TRBV18 and J is TRBJ1-1; 8 bases fit TRBD1. Unmatched junction bases numbered 5, after V lost 3 bases and J lost 8 bases. The CDR3 has 13 residues. Germline values: CDR1 KGHSH, CDR2 LQKENI. This CDR3 reads CASSPGRGPEAFF. The CDR3 region has the DNA TGTGCCAGCTCACCCGGCAGGGGGCCCGAAGCTTTCTTT. Using reference TRBV18 and TRBJ1-1 for the parts outside the CDR3, the full variable domain is NAGVMQNPRHLVRRRGQEARLRCSPMKGHSHVYWYRQLPEEGLKFMVYLQKENIIDESGMPKERFSAEFPKEGPSILRIQQVVRGDSAAYFCASSPGRGPEAFFGQGTRLTVV.

This clone has a single count. The chain combines TRBV10-2 with TRBJ1-1; D not resolved. Trimming stripped 7 bases from V and 1 base from J, with 10 bases between. Germline CDR1 is WSHSY and CDR2 is SAAADI. CDR3 length: 13 residues. CDR3 amino acids: CASKDMGNTEAFF. CDR3 nucleotides: TGCGCCAGCAAAGACATGGGGAACACTGAAGCTTTCTTT.

The rearrangement uses TRBV4-1 and TRBJ2-3; D unclear. The CDR3 runs to 16 residues. The germline V and J ends were trimmed by 0 bases and 2 bases, with 12 bases remaining between them. The germline CDR1 and CDR2 sequences are MGHRA and YSYEKL. In DNA, the CDR3 is TGCGCCAGCAGCCAAGAGGGTAACAGAAACACAGATACGCAGTATTTT. This gives the protein CASSQEGNRNTDTQYF.